These 23 T cell receptor beta chains were sequenced from one sample in a study of CD8 T cells in Susac syndrome. Random hexamers were used to reverse transcribe the RNA input (about 0.5 to 1 ug). MiXCR, run by TCRdb on the immunoSEQ multiplex PCR reads, gives a single entry per CDR3 protein. The sample lists about 19,000 distinct CDR3 sequences, around 96% occurring once. The sample was CD8+ T cells from PBMCs. The receptors here all came from a human donor in good health.

The rearrangement uses TRBV20-1 and TRBJ2-7; 12 bases map to TRBD2. Looked up from germline, CDR1 is DFQATT and CDR2 is SNEGSKA (reference sequence). V lost 1 base, J lost 4 bases, and 5 bases stayed unmatched. The CDR3 loop spans 15 amino acids. CDR3 sequence: CSARVGLAGSYEQYF. The DNA for the CDR3 is TGCAGTGCTAGAGTTGGACTAGCGGGGTCGTACGAGCAGTACTTC.

This clonotype has a single count. CDR3 protein: CASSLMSGSSPYEQYF. CDR3 nucleotide sequence: TGTGCCAGCAGCTTAATGTCAGGGTCCAGCCCCTACGAGCAGTACTTC. This chain joins TRBV7-9 and TRBJ2-7; a possible D gene is TRBD1 (5 bases). V lost 2 bases and J lost 2, with 16 bases in between. This CDR3 has 16 residues. Germline assignment: CDR1 SEHNR and CDR2 FQNEAQ (reference sequence).

The count of this clonotype is one. The gene calls are TRBV7-7 and TRBJ2-7, with TRBD1 matching 7 bases. The germline CDR1 and CDR2 sequences are SSHAT and FNYEAQ (reference sequence). The CDR3 runs 13 residues. J gave up 5 bases and V 1 base, and 2 bases lay outside the gene matches. In DNA, the CDR3 is TGTGCCAGCAGCTTAGGACAGGGAGACGAGCAGTACTTC. It codes for CASSLGQGDEQYF.

The rearrangement uses TRBV10-3 and TRBJ2-5; D is undetermined. The V and J ends lost 4 bases and 0 bases respectively, with 12 bases between them. Germline V lookup: CDR1 ENHRY, CDR2 SYGVKD. The CDR3 runs 15 residues. CDR3 sequence: CAISGDPANQETQYF. The CDR3 bases are TGTGCCATCAGTGGAGACCCCGCGAACCAAGAGACCCAGTACTTC.

V is TRBV14 and J is TRBJ2-1; TRBD2 matches at 12 bases. The V and J ends lost 6 bases and 6 bases, in that order; junction bases with no gene match: 6. This CDR3 comprises 15 residues. Germline V CDR1 and CDR2: SGHDN, FVKESK. The CDR3 region is CASSLLAGGPNEQFF. CDR3 DNA sequence: TGTGCCAGCAGTCTACTAGCGGGAGGACCCAATGAGCAGTTCTTC.

The chain carries TRBV7-6 and TRBJ2-1; D is undetermined. Germline V lookup: CDR1 SGHVS, CDR2 FNYEAQ. The CDR3 consists of 15 residues. V gave up 5 bases and J gave up 7 bases, with 18 bases separating them. CDR3 nucleotides: TGTGCCAGCAGCCCGCGCGGTGCGTCTCCGAATGAGCAGTTCTTC. Its translation: CASSPRGASPNEQFF.

This chain links TRBV6-5 with TRBJ2-1, with 7 nucleotides matching TRBD2. Looked up from germline, CDR1 is MNHEY and CDR2 is SVGAGI. Trimming cost V 5 bases and J 7 bases; bases outside gene matches: 11. The CDR3 loop spans 15 amino acids. The CDR3 bases are TGTGCCAGCAGTAGTGAGGGACTATTCAGGAATGAGCAGTTCTTC. It yields the protein CASSSEGLFRNEQFF.

The CDR3: CASSLARQGSQPQHF. The DNA for the CDR3 is TGTGCCAGCAGCTTAGCCCGACAGGGGAGTCAGCCCCAGCATTTT. The V call is TRBV7-2, the J call TRBJ1-5; 8 bases line up with TRBD1. V lost 0 bases to trimming and J lost 6 bases; unmatched junction nucleotides: 4. Germline CDR1 is SGHTA and CDR2 is FQGNSA. The CDR3 contains 15 residues.

This clonotype was seen only a few times. The V call is TRBV6-2 or TRBV6-3, the J call TRBJ2-1; D remains unclear. The CDR3 contains 11 residues. CDR1 MNHEY and CDR2 SVGEGT come from the germline V gene. With 5 bases removed from V and 8 bases from J, the gap between germline ends came to 7 bases. The CDR3 nucleotides are TGTGCCAGCAGTCTTGGCCATGAGCAGTTCTTC. This sequence encodes CASSLGHEQFF.

CDR3 sequence: CASSVGLAPYNEQFF. The CDR3 coding sequence is TGTGCCAGCAGCGTGGGGCTAGCGCCATACAATGAGCAGTTCTTC. This chain joins TRBV6-4 and TRBJ2-1; D might be TRBD2 (6 bases). The V gene's germline CDR1 is MRHNA and CDR2 SNTAGT. The V gene lost 6 bases and the J gene lost 4 bases, with 16 bases spanning the gap. This CDR3 region has 15 residues.

The CDR3 spells CASSPQGFQPQHF. The DNA of the CDR3 is TGTGCCAGCAGTCCACAGGGGTTTCAGCCCCAGCATTTT. This chain links TRBV6-2 or TRBV6-3 with TRBJ1-5, with 7 bases fitting TRBD1. Germline assignment: CDR1 MNHEY and CDR2 SVGEGT. This CDR3 region has 13 residues. V shed 5 bases and J 6 bases; nucleotides not matched to a gene: 4.

The CDR3 reads CASTYLGDTQYF. CDR3 DNA: TGTGCCAGCACCTATTTGGGGGATACGCAGTATTTT. V gene TRBV7-2 combines with J gene TRBJ2-3, with no clear D. This CDR3 spans 12 amino acids. Looked up from germline, CDR1 is SGHTA and CDR2 is FQGNSA. Trimming took 7 bases from V and 6 from J, leaving 11 bases between them.

This clonotype was counted once. The chain joins TRBV12-3 or TRBV12-4 to TRBJ2-1, with 13 bases identical to TRBD2. The CDR3 has 14 residues. V lost 7 bases to trimming and J lost 7 bases; unmatched junction nucleotides: 4. The CDR3 spells CASTWTSGSNEQFF. In nucleotides, the CDR3 is TGTGCCAGCACCTGGACTAGCGGGAGTAATGAGCAGTTCTTC.

CDR3: CASNTGRDYGYTF. The CDR3 nucleotides are TGTGCCAGCAACACAGGCCGTGACTATGGCTACACCTTC. The genes are TRBV9 and TRBJ1-2; D is perhaps TRBD1 (5 bases). V was clipped by 6 bases and J by 3 bases, with 12 bases between them. Germline values: CDR1 SGDLS, CDR2 YYNGEE. The CDR3 contains 13 residues.

CDR3 DNA sequence: TGTGCCAGCAGTCCACAGGGGATTGGGGAAAAACTGTTTTTT. Translated: CASSPQGIGEKLFF. V gene TRBV28 combines with J gene TRBJ1-4; 7 bases line up with TRBD1. V gave up 5 bases and J gave up 8 bases; unmatched junction bases: 8. The CDR3 has 14 amino acids. The germline V gene encodes CDR1 MDHEN and CDR2 SYDVKM.

The genes are TRBV27 and TRBJ2-1, with 10 bases lining up with TRBD1. Germline lookup yields CDR1 MNHEY and CDR2 SMNVEV (reference sequence). With V trimmed by 2 bases and J by 5 bases, 0 bases remained unmatched. CDR3 size: 14 residues. CDR3 protein: CASSLDRGHNEQFF. DNA of the CDR3: TGTGCCAGCAGTTTAGACAGGGGGCACAATGAGCAGTTCTTC.

This chain joins TRBV29-1 and TRBJ2-1, with D unclear. CDR3 length: 13 residues. Germline loops: CDR1 SQVTM, CDR2 ANQGSEA. V lost 7 bases and J lost 3, with 13 bases in between. CDR3 nucleotides: TGCAGCGGCGAGCTGGCGAACTACAATGAGCAGTTCTTC. Translated, it gives CSGELANYNEQFF.

V usage is TRBV10-3 and J usage is TRBJ2-7; either TRBD1 or TRBD2 may supply D (5 bases each). From germline, CDR1 is ENHRY and CDR2 SYGVKD. The CDR3 covers 15 residues. V was shortened by 4 bases and J by 0 bases, with 13 bases between the two germline ends. The CDR3 loop reads CAISVGDTYSYEQYF. The DNA of the CDR3 is TGTGCCATCAGTGTGGGGGATACTTACTCCTACGAGCAGTACTTC.

V gene TRBV28 combines with J gene TRBJ2-2; D unresolved. V shed 8 bases and J shed 7 bases, with 17 bases lying between them. This CDR3 has 14 amino acids. The germline gives CDR1 MDHEN, CDR2 SYDVKM. The CDR3 sequence: CASRALPVGGELFF. DNA of the CDR3: TGTGCCAGCCGAGCCCTCCCCGTCGGCGGGGAGCTGTTTTTT.

This sequence joins TRBV7-9 and TRBJ2-7; 8 bases are shared with TRBD1. V lost 7 bases, J lost 1 base, and 9 bases stayed unmatched. The CDR3 sequence is 15 residues long. Germline V gene sequence: CDR1 SEHNR, CDR2 FQNEAQ (reference sequence). CDR3 sequence: CASTLPGTGSYEQYF. CDR3 DNA sequence: TGTGCCAGCACCCTTCCCGGGACAGGATCCTACGAGCAGTACTTC.

The sample holds a few counts of this clonotype. The gene calls are TRBV19 and TRBJ2-1; maybe TRBD1 (6 bases). V was trimmed by 5 bases and J by 4 bases, leaving 9 bases between them. The CDR3 is 13 amino acids. Looked up from germline, CDR1 is LNHDA and CDR2 is SQIVND (reference sequence). DNA for the CDR3: TGTGCCAGTAGTCACAGGGTGTACAATGAGCAGTTCTTC. Translated, it gives CASSHRVYNEQFF.

The chain has TRBV7-9 and TRBJ2-7; D uncertain. The CDR3 sequence is 15 residues long. CDR1 is SEHNR, CDR2 FQNEAQ, per germline (reference sequence). Trimming took 1 base from V and 2 from J, leaving 12 bases between them. CDR3: CASSLVSDPTYEQYV. For the CDR3, the DNA is TGTGCCAGCAGCTTAGTGAGTGATCCAACCTACGAGCAGTACGTC.

V is TRBV6-6 and J is TRBJ2-7; the D gene is possibly TRBD2 (5 bases). The length of the CDR3 is 13 residues. Germline CDR1 is MNHNY and CDR2 is SVGAGI (reference sequence). V was cut by 2 bases and J by 6 bases, with 11 bases left in between. CDR3 in DNA: TGTGCCAGCAGTTACAAACTAGTTGCCGAGCAGTACGTC. This sequence encodes CASSYKLVAEQYV.